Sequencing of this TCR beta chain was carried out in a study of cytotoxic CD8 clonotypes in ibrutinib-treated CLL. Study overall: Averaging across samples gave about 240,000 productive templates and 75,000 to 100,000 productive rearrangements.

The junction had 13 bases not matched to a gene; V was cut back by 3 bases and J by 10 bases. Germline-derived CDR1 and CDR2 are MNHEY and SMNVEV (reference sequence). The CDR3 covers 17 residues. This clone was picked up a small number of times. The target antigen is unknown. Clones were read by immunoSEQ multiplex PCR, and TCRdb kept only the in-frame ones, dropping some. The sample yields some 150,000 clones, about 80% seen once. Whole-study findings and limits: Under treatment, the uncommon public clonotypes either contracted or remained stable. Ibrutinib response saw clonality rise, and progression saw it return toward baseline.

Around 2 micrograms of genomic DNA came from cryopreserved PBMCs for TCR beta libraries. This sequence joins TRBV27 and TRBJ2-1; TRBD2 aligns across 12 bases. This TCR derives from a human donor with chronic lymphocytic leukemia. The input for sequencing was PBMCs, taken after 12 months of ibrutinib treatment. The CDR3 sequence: CASSLGATSGGLEEQFF. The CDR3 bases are TGTGCCAGCAGTTTGGGTGCGACTAGCGGGGGTCTAGAAGAGCAGTTCTTC.